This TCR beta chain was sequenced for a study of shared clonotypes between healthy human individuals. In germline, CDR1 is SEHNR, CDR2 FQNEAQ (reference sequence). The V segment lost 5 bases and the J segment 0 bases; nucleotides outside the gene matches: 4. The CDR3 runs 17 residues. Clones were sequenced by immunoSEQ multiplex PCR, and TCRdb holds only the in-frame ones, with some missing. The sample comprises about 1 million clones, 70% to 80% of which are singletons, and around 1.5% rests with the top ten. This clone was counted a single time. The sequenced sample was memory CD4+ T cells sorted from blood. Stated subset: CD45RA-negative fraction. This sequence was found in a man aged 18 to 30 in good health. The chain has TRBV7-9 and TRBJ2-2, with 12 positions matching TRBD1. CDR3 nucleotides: TGTGCCAGCAGCCGAGGGACAGGGGGCCCGAACACCGGGGAGCTGTTTTTT. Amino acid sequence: CASSRGTGGPNTGELFF.